This T cell receptor beta chain was sequenced during a study of PD-1 blockade in mismatch repair-deficient tumors. Trimming cost V 0 bases and J 7 bases, with 13 bases left between them. The germline CDR1 and CDR2 sequences are MNHEY and SMNVEV (reference sequence). The length of the CDR3 is 15 residues. Produced via immunoSEQ multiplex PCR; TCRdb's table is partial and in-frame only. The table shows around 49,000 clones, with 65% to 80% occurring only once. TCRs were sequenced from a few patients responding to pembrolizumab. The chain recombines TRBV27 with TRBJ2-1; tentative D call: TRBD2 (5 bases). The clonotype originates from an adult with mismatch repair-deficient cancer. The sample consisted of PBMCs, taken before pembrolizumab treatment. The CDR3 protein is CASSLSPSLSNEQFF. The CDR3 DNA sequence: TGTGCCAGCAGTTTATCGCCTAGCTTAAGTAATGAGCAGTTCTTC.